This TCR beta chain was recorded in a study of metastatic and nonmetastatic thyroid tumors. Whole-study findings and limits: Malignant tumors reportedly showed significantly higher TCR beta diversity than benign nodules in both blood and tumor.

All patients were treatment-naive before thyroid surgery. MiXCR was used by TCRdb to re-call the PCR reads. The repertoire holds more than 15,000 clones, with roughly 31% as singletons. The germline CDR1 and CDR2 sequences are MNHNS and SASEGT. V was pared by 6 bases and J by 0 bases, with 5 bases of the junction left unmatched. The CDR3 has 16 residues. Remarks on this clone: As yet, its antigen is unknown.

The V gene is TRBV6-1, the J gene TRBJ2-7, with TRBD2 matching 13 bases. The receptor was derived from a female donor with papillary thyroid cancer or a benign thyroid nodule (not recorded which). Some clones in this sample may be carry-over from other donors' samples. Sequenced: blood. CDR3 amino acids: CASRTSGRSPSYEQYF. CDR3 nucleotide sequence: TGTGCCAGCAGGACTAGCGGGAGGTCCCCCTCCTACGAGCAGTACTTC.